The source of this TCR beta chain is a study of cytomegalovirus exposure and HLA in healthy donors. The study's findings and limits: An apparent linkage of common viral pathogens to several of the most significant clusters emerged in a later analysis.

CDR3 length: 15 residues. Germline CDR1 is MNHEY and CDR2 is SVGAGI. The V segment lost 5 bases and the J segment 3 bases; nucleotides outside the gene matches: 10. PCR was performed using 60 Vbeta and 13 Jbeta primers. Sequenced by immunoSEQ multiplex PCR; TCRdb stores in-frame clones only, minus some. The sample lists 120,000 to 150,000 clones, around 9.6% occurring once. This clone was seen only a few times. Its antigen is undetermined. Sequencing used PBMCs. The sequence came from a male donor in good health and CMV-seronegative. The chain is built from TRBV6-5 and TRBJ2-7, with 7 bases that match TRBD1. CDR3: CASSADRVGDYEQYF. In DNA, the CDR3 is TGTGCCAGCAGTGCCGACAGGGTAGGGGACTACGAGCAGTACTTC.